This T cell receptor (beta chain) was documented in a study of blood T cell repertoires in COVID-19. Study-level background: Material from acute and convalescent COVID-19 was sourced from the United States, Italy and Spain.

This CDR3 comprises 15 residues. Trimming left V 1 base short and J 2 bases short, with 12 bases between. Germline loops: CDR1 MNHEY, CDR2 SMNVEV (reference sequence). Membership in each cohort depended on participant-reported clinical history. Individuals in the exposed group had encountered a COVID-19 case within 2 weeks preceding study entry. Per the original data handling: Estimated nucleated cell counts came from reference gene primer amplification. The assay was immunoSEQ multiplex PCR, and TCRdb's table has in-frame clones only and misses some. The V and J calls and clone size were taken over from that table, and D and trimming were inferred from the DNA. Of about 140,000 clones in the sample, approximately 80% were seen once. This clone was observed once.

Sequences were obtained from PBMCs or T cells enriched from blood (not recorded which). The genes are TRBV27 and TRBJ2-7; D is possibly TRBD1 (5 bases). The receptor comes from a woman under 30 who had been exposed to COVID-19. The CDR3 bases are TGTGCCAGCAGTTTATTCGCGTGGGGCCCCTACGAGCAGTACTTC. This sequence encodes CASSLFAWGPYEQYF.